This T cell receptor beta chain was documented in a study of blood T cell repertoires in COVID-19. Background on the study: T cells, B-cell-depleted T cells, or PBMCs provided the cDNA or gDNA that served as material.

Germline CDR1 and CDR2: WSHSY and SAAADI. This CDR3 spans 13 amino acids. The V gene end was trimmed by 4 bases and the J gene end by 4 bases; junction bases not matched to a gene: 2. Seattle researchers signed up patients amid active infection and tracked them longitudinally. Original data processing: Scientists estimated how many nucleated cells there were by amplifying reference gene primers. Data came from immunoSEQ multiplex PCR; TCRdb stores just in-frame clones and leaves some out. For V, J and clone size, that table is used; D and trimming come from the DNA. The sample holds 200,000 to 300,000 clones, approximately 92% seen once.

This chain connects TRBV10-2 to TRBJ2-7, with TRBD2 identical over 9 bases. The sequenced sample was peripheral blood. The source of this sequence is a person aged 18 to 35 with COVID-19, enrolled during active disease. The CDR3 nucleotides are TGCGCCAGCAGTGTGGCGGGAGGGTACGAGCAGTACTTC. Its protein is CASSVAGGYEQYF.